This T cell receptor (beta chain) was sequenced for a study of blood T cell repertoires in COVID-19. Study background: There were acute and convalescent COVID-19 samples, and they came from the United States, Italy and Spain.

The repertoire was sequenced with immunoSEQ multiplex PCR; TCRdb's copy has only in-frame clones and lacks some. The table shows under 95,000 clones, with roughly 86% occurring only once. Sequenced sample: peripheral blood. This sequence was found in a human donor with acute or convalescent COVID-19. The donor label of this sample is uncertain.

The CDR3 DNA is TGTGCCAGCAGCTTAGTACGGGTCTTGAACACTGAAGCTTTCTTT. Its translation is CASSLVRVLNTEAFF. The V and J genes are TRBV7-2 and TRBJ1-1; D is unresolved. V lost 1 base, J lost 0 bases, and 9 bases lay in between. Germline V gene data show CDR1 as SGHTA and CDR2 as FQGNSA. This CDR3 has 15 amino acids.